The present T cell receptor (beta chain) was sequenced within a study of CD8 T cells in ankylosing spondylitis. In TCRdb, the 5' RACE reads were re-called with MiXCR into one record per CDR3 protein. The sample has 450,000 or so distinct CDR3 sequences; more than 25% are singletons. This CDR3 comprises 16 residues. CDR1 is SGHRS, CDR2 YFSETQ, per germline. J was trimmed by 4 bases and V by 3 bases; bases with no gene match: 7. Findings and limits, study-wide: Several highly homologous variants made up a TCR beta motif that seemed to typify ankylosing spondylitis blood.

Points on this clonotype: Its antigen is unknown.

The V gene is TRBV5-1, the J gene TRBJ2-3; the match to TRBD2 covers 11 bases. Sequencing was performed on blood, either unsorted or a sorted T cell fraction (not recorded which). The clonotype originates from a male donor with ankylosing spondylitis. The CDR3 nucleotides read TGCGCCAGCAGCTGGGTAGCGGGAGGGCCAGCAGATACGCAGTATTTT. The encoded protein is CASSWVAGGPADTQYF.